This T cell receptor beta chain was identified during a study of cytomegalovirus exposure and HLA in healthy donors. For the study at large: The study placed around 80% of its roughly 410 genotyped donors in the Caucasian-associated ancestry cluster.

The V gene's germline CDR1 is LGHNA and CDR2 YNFKEQ. CDR3 length equals 15 residues. V lost 4 bases and J 3 bases, leaving 12 bases between the germline ends. The PCR contained 60 Vbeta and 13 Jbeta primers. Sequenced by immunoSEQ multiplex PCR; TCRdb stores in-frame clones only, minus some. The repertoire holds some 120,000 clones, around three quarters seen once, with around 13% in the top ten. Sequenced input: PBMCs. The clonotype comes from a woman between 40 and 50 years old in good health and CMV-seropositive. V gene TRBV4-2 combines with J gene TRBJ2-2; tentatively, D is TRBD2 (5 bases). CDR3 bases: TGTGCCAGCAGCCCTACTAGTGGGTACACCGGGGAGCTGTTTTTT. It is translated as CASSPTSGYTGELFF.